A single sample is the source of the 32 T cell receptor beta chains below, sequenced in a study of T cell responses to AZD1222 COVID-19 vaccine. Data came from immunoSEQ multiplex PCR; TCRdb stores just in-frame clones and leaves some out. The sample records about 56,000 clones, around 88% being singletons. Here the sequenced sample was peripheral blood, taken 28 days after the second AZD1222 dose. Every receptor here comes from an adult who received the AZD1222 COVID-19 vaccine.

This chain uses TRBV5-1 with TRBJ2-3; D may correspond to TRBD1 or TRBD2 (5 bases each). Trimming left V 1 base short and J 7 bases short, with 22 bases between. CDR1 and CDR2 from the germline V gene are SGHRS and YFSETQ. The CDR3 has 17 residues. The chain's CDR3 is CASSLTEGRASLYTQYF. CDR3 coding DNA: TGCGCCAGCAGCTTGACCGAGGGACGGGCATCGTTGTATACGCAGTATTTT.

V usage is TRBV28 and J usage is TRBJ1-2; D not resolved. Trimming removed 4 bases at V and 6 bases at J, with 6 bases between. Germline V lookup: CDR1 MDHEN, CDR2 SYDVKM. CDR3 length equals 11 residues. CDR3 nucleotide sequence: TGTGCCAGCAGTTCAACAGATGGCTACACCTTC. The encoded protein is CASSSTDGYTF.

This chain uses TRBV30 with TRBJ1-1, with D possibly matching TRBD1 (6 bases). V was clipped by 2 bases and J by 8 bases, with 12 bases between them. This CDR3 comprises 12 residues. Germline values: CDR1 GTSNPN, CDR2 SVGIG (reference sequence). CDR3 amino acids: CAWSRLRGEAFF. The CDR3 nucleotides read TGTGCCTGGAGTCGGCTGAGGGGGGAAGCTTTCTTT.

This clone was seen just once. The chain is built from TRBV4-3 and TRBJ2-1, with D possibly being TRBD1 (6 bases). The CDR3 is 15 amino acids. The germline V gene encodes CDR1 LGHNA and CDR2 YSLEER. Trimming removed 0 bases at V and 0 bases at J, with 6 bases between. Here the CDR3 reads CASSQDRGSYNEQFF. CDR3 DNA sequence: TGCGCCAGCAGCCAAGACAGGGGCTCCTACAATGAGCAGTTCTTC.

This clone appeared a few times. The chain has TRBV10-3 and TRBJ1-1, with 7 bases identical to TRBD1. The germline gives CDR1 ENHRY, CDR2 SYGVKD. The CDR3 length is 13 residues. The ends lost 4 bases at V and 4 bases at J; junction bases unmatched: 3. The CDR3 DNA reads as TGTGCCATCAGTGGGCCAGGGGGCACTGAAGCTTTCTTT. Amino acid sequence: CAISGPGGTEAFF.

The chain combines TRBV6-5 with TRBJ1-6; D is unclear. Germline-derived CDR1 and CDR2 are MNHEY and SVGAGI. The V and J ends lost 6 bases and 6 bases respectively, with 15 bases between them. The CDR3 runs 15 residues. CDR3 nucleotides: TGTGCCAGCAGAGCTACAGCTGCCGTTAATTCACCCCTCCACTTT. This codes for CASRATAAVNSPLHF.

The chain joins TRBV3-1 (or the pseudogene TRBV3-2) to TRBJ2-1; 7 nucleotides align to TRBD2. Germline-derived CDR1 and CDR2 are LGHDT and YNNKEL (reference sequence). Trimming cost V 0 bases and J 8 bases; bases outside gene matches: 13. This CDR3 is built from 17 residues. The CDR3 region has the DNA TGTGCCAGCAGCCAAGATGGGTGGGGCGGGAGAGTCTATGAGCAGTTCTTC. Its translation is CASSQDGWGGRVYEQFF.

This chain links TRBV5-4 with TRBJ2-7; tentatively, D is TRBD1 (5 bases). The V end lost 0 bases, the J end lost 2 bases, and 12 bases lay between the germline ends. CDR1 and CDR2 (germline): SGHNT, YYREEE (reference sequence). CDR3 length: 15 residues. CDR3 in DNA: TGTGCCAGCAGCTTGGGGGGCAATCCTCCCTACGAGCAGTACTTC. It is translated as CASSLGGNPPYEQYF.

The chain couples TRBV4-2 to TRBJ2-1; possible D gene TRBD1, 6 bases. Per the germline V gene, CDR1 is LGHNA and CDR2 is YNFKEQ. V lost 0 bases and J 1 base, leaving 10 bases between the germline ends. This CDR3 spans 16 amino acids. CDR3 coding DNA: TGTGCCAGCAGCCAAGATTGGGGGCAGTCCTACAATGAGCAGTTCTTC. It codes for CASSQDWGQSYNEQFF.

V is TRBV3-1 (or the pseudogene TRBV3-2) and J is TRBJ1-5, with 7 bases matching TRBD1. This CDR3 is 17 amino acids long. Germline loops: CDR1 LGHDT, CDR2 YNNKEL (reference sequence). With V trimmed by 2 bases and J by 0 bases, 7 bases remained unmatched. For the CDR3, the DNA is TGTGCCAGCAGCCAAAGAACCGGGACAGATAGCAATCAGCCCCAGCATTTT. Protein: CASSQRTGTDSNQPQHF.

The rearrangement uses TRBV27 and TRBJ2-2, with unresolved D. Trimming removed 5 bases from V and 0 bases from J, with 13 bases in between. Germline V gene lookup returns CDR1 MNHEY and CDR2 SMNVEV (reference sequence). This CDR3 spans 16 amino acids. The DNA for the CDR3 is TGTGCCAGCAGTCCCCACTTATCCGCGAACACCGGGGAGCTGTTTTTT. Residues: CASSPHLSANTGELFF.

The CDR3 coding sequence is TGTGCCAGCAGATCGGGGGGGCCTGGAAACACCATATATTTT. Its translation is CASRSGGPGNTIYF. The chain uses TRBV6-5 and TRBJ1-3; maybe TRBD1 (6 bases). Germline-derived CDR1 and CDR2 are MNHEY and SVGAGI. The length of the CDR3 is 14 residues. The V end lost 6 bases, the J end lost 2 bases, and 11 bases lay between the germline ends.

The V call is TRBV27, the J call TRBJ2-1; TRBD2 agrees at 16 bases. The germline V gene has CDR1 MNHEY and CDR2 SMNVEV (reference sequence). V was clipped by 0 bases and J by 7 bases; unmatched bases: 6. The CDR3 sequence is 18 residues long. The CDR3 region is CASSLSRWGLAGGNEQFF. CDR3 DNA sequence: TGTGCCAGCAGTTTATCCCGGTGGGGACTAGCGGGGGGGAATGAGCAGTTCTTC.

This sequence joins TRBV30 and TRBJ2-1; D is perhaps TRBD1 or TRBD2 (5 bases each). The V gene's germline CDR1 is GTSNPN and CDR2 SVGIG (reference sequence). CDR3 size: 14 residues. The V and J ends lost 4 bases and 7 bases respectively, with 17 bases between them. The CDR3 region is CAWTRTPGANEQFF. The CDR3 DNA follows: TGTGCCTGGACCCGGACCCCCGGGGCGAATGAGCAGTTCTTC.

The genes are TRBV9 and TRBJ2-7, with 7 bases identical to TRBD2. CDR1 and CDR2 from the germline V gene are SGDLS and YYNGEE. V trimming: 3 bases; J trimming: 2 bases; junction bases outside the gene matches: 8. The CDR3 is 15 residues long. The CDR3 spells CASSAGGGTPYEQYF. For the CDR3, the DNA is TGTGCCAGCAGCGCTGGGGGGGGAACTCCCTACGAGCAGTACTTC.

The genes are TRBV4-2 and TRBJ2-7; perhaps TRBD1 as D (5 bases). The germline V gene has CDR1 LGHNA and CDR2 YNFKEQ. Trimming took off 1 base at V and 6 bases at J, with 10 bases between the two ends. The CDR3 runs 13 residues. The CDR3 spells CASSQVQGREQYF. The CDR3 bases are TGTGCCAGCAGCCAAGTTCAGGGCCGCGAGCAGTACTTC.

The chain combines TRBV15 with TRBJ1-4; TRBD1 agrees at 8 bases. Trimming removed 6 bases from V and 5 bases from J; junction bases left unmatched: 8. The germline gives CDR1 LNHNV, CDR2 YYDKDF (reference sequence). The CDR3 has 15 amino acids. For the CDR3, the DNA is TGTGCCACCAGTGACAGGGGACCTGGCAATGAAAAACTGTTTTTT. It translates to CATSDRGPGNEKLFF.

The V and J genes are TRBV9 and TRBJ1-2; TRBD1 is a possible D gene (6 bases). The V gene lost 0 bases and the J gene lost 4 bases, with 16 bases spanning the gap. The CDR3 runs to 16 residues. In germline, CDR1 is SGDLS, CDR2 YYNGEE. For the CDR3, the DNA is TGTGCCAGCAGCGTAGAACAGGGACCACTCAGCTATGGCTACACCTTC. This gives the protein CASSVEQGPLSYGYTF.

This clone was recorded once. The chain joins TRBV19 to TRBJ2-1, with 11 bases matching TRBD1. V was pared by 3 bases and J by 14 bases, with 6 bases of the junction left unmatched. The germline gives CDR1 LNHDA, CDR2 SQIVND (reference sequence). This CDR3 has 13 residues. CDR3 sequence (DNA): TGTGCCAGTAGTATTACGGGACAGGGGGGGAAGTTCTTC. Translated, it gives CASSITGQGGKFF.

This chain uses TRBV29-1 with TRBJ2-7; D may be TRBD1 (6 bases). The CDR3 contains 13 residues. V dropped 3 bases and J dropped 7 bases, with 16 bases sitting between them. Germline loops: CDR1 SQVTM, CDR2 ANQGSEA. CDR3 sequence reads: CSVDTGPGREQYF. The DNA of the CDR3 is TGCAGCGTTGATACAGGGCCCGGACGGGAGCAGTACTTC.

The V gene is TRBV27, the J gene TRBJ1-6; a possible D gene is TRBD1 (5 bases). CDR1 and CDR2 from the germline V gene are MNHEY and SMNVEV (reference sequence). V was shortened by 2 bases and J by 7 bases, with 9 bases between the two germline ends. The CDR3 spans 14 residues. The CDR3 region has the DNA TGTGCCAGCAGTTTAGGGGCGGGAAATTCACCCCTCCACTTT. This encodes CASSLGAGNSPLHF.

The chain links TRBV2 to TRBJ2-3; 15 bases line up with TRBD2. CDR1 is SNHLY, CDR2 FYNNEI, per germline. V trimming: 6 bases; J trimming: 0 bases; junction bases outside the gene matches: 7. CDR3 length: 18 residues. The CDR3 spells CASRGLAGGLASTDTQYF. The CDR3 DNA follows: TGTGCCAGCAGGGGACTAGCGGGAGGCTTGGCTAGCACAGATACGCAGTATTTT.

The count of this clone is one. The chain combines TRBV14 with TRBJ2-7; TRBD1 agrees at 9 bases. Germline lookup yields CDR1 SGHDN and CDR2 FVKESK. The CDR3 contains 16 residues. With V trimmed by 0 bases and J by 6 bases, 9 bases remained unmatched. CDR3 in amino acids: CASSQDHWDREREQYF. CDR3 coding DNA: TGTGCCAGCAGCCAAGATCACTGGGACAGGGAACGCGAGCAGTACTTC.

This chain links TRBV28 with TRBJ2-6; tentatively, D is TRBD1 (5 bases). The CDR3 loop spans 15 amino acids. Germline lookup yields CDR1 MDHEN and CDR2 SYDVKM. V gave up 6 bases and J gave up 4 bases, with 13 bases separating them. The CDR3 DNA reads as TGTGCCAGCAGCAAACCAGGGCTCGGGGCCAACGTCCTGACTTTC. This encodes CASSKPGLGANVLTF.

The chain combines TRBV7-2 with TRBJ1-5; D gene ambiguous. Germline lookup yields CDR1 SGHTA and CDR2 FQGNSA. The CDR3 contains 15 residues. V shed 4 bases and J shed 2 bases, with 12 bases lying between them. This CDR3 is CASSSQGRRNQPQHF. CDR3 nucleotides: TGTGCCAGCAGCTCCCAAGGGAGACGCAATCAGCCCCAGCATTTT. The variable domain in full, completed from reference TRBV7-2 and TRBJ1-5, reads GAGVSQSPSNKVTEKGKDVELRCDPISGHTALYWYRQSLGQGLEFLIYFQGNSAPDKSGLPSDRFSAERTGGSVSTLTIQRTQQEDSAVYLCASSSQGRRNQPQHFGDGTRLSIL.

The V gene is TRBV28, the J gene TRBJ2-7; 9 nucleotides agree with TRBD2. Germline V CDR1 and CDR2: MDHEN, SYDVKM. This CDR3 contains 13 residues. J was trimmed by 3 bases and V by 7 bases; bases with no gene match: 4. The CDR3 protein is CASNLAGLYEQYF. The CDR3 DNA follows: TGTGCCAGCAACCTAGCGGGACTCTACGAGCAGTACTTC. The full variable domain, with the rest looked up from reference TRBV28 and TRBJ2-7, is DVKVTQSSRYLVKRTGEKVFLECVQDMDHENMFWYRQDPGLGLRLIYFSYDVKMKEKGDIPEGYSVSREKKERFSLILESASTNQTSMYLCASNLAGLYEQYFGPGTRLTVT.

The V call is TRBV11-2, the J call TRBJ2-7; D is uncertain. This CDR3 spans 12 amino acids. Germline V lookup: CDR1 SGHAT, CDR2 FQNNGV. Deletions cut 5 bases from V and 2 bases from J, with 7 bases between. This CDR3 reads CASSRGPYEQYF. In nucleotides, the CDR3 is TGTGCCAGCAGCCGAGGTCCCTACGAGCAGTACTTC.

The chain couples TRBV4-2 to TRBJ2-1; TRBD2 might be the D (5 bases). The length of the CDR3 is 13 residues. In germline, CDR1 is LGHNA, CDR2 YNFKEQ. The V end was cut by 4 bases, the J end by 2 bases, with 6 bases between. The chain's CDR3 is CASSPGTYNEQFF. For the CDR3, the DNA is TGTGCCAGCAGCCCCGGGACCTACAATGAGCAGTTCTTC.

The V and J genes are TRBV11-2 and TRBJ1-3, with 7 bases identical to TRBD1. This CDR3 contains 13 residues. V lost 5 bases, J lost 6 bases, and 4 bases stayed unmatched. Germline values: CDR1 SGHAT, CDR2 FQNNGV. The CDR3 coding sequence is TGTGCCAGCAGCACGGACAGGCAAAACACCATATATTTT. Translated: CASSTDRQNTIYF.

V gene TRBV15 combines with J gene TRBJ2-7; TRBD2 is a possible D gene (5 bases). The CDR3 has 13 amino acids. Germline V gene data show CDR1 as LNHNV and CDR2 as YYDKDF (reference sequence). V was clipped by 0 bases and J by 3 bases, with 6 bases between them. CDR3 nucleotides: TGTGCCACCAGCAGAGATGAGGGCTACGAGCAGTACTTC. This encodes CATSRDEGYEQYF.

J is TRBJ1-3 and V is TRBV4-2; D remains unclear. Between the trimmed V and J ends, which lost 0 bases and 4 bases, there was a span of 7 bases. Per germline, CDR1 LGHNA and CDR2 YNFKEQ. CDR3 length: 14 residues. The CDR3 DNA sequence: TGTGCCAGCAGCCAAGATGAAGGGGGAAACACCATATATTTT. The encoded protein is CASSQDEGGNTIYF.

The chain joins TRBV28 to TRBJ2-7; 9 nucleotides match TRBD1. There are 17 residues in the CDR3. Trimming at V came to 4 bases and at J to 6 bases, leaving 16 bases not matched to a gene. Germline assignment: CDR1 MDHEN and CDR2 SYDVKM. Here the CDR3 reads CASSSPGQGFYGSEQYF. The CDR3 region has the DNA TGTGCCAGCAGTTCCCCGGGACAGGGTTTTTACGGTAGCGAGCAGTACTTC.